These T cell receptor beta chains were read from a single sample in a study of blood T cell repertoires in COVID-19. Data came from immunoSEQ multiplex PCR; TCRdb stores just in-frame clones and leaves some out. The data show approximately 210,000 clones, roughly 91% seen once. The sequenced material came from PBMCs or T cells enriched from blood (not recorded which). All receptors derive from a man aged 30-40 years in a cohort exposed to, infected with or recovered from COVID-19 (not recorded which). Each CDR3 is given with its conserved first and last residue. D genes are given only for firm matches. The size of a clone is reported for some rows only, either as once, few or many, or as a class for expanded clones.

TRBD2	TRBV5-1	TRBJ2-4	NA	CASSPEAGVGLSKNIQYF	TGCGCCAGCAGCCCAGAAGCGGGAGTGGGGTTGTCCAAAAACATTCAGTACTTC
TRBD2	TRBV9	TRBJ2-1	once	CASSVPGGGEQFF	TGTGCCAGCAGCGTTCCAGGCGGGGGTGAGCAGTTCTTC
NA	TRBV16	TRBJ1-5	NA	CASSHLGGFSNQPQHF	TGTGCCAGCAGCCATTTGGGGGGGTTTAGCAATCAGCCCCAGCATTTT
TRBD1	TRBV28	TRBJ2-1	NA	CASSLRGRIEQFF	TGTGCCAGCAGCCTAAGGGGGCGGATTGAGCAGTTCTTC
NA	TRBV5-4	TRBJ1-3	once	CASSLAGTSGNTIYF	TGTGCCAGCAGCTTGGCCGGGACAAGTGGAAACACCATATATTTT
TRBD2	TRBV9	TRBJ2-1	once	CASSFGLAGDNEQFF	TGTGCCAGCAGCTTTGGACTAGCGGGAGACAATGAGCAGTTCTTC
TRBD2	TRBV10-3	TRBJ2-7	NA	CAISELAGERYEQYF	TGTGCCATCAGTGAACTAGCGGGAGAGAGGTACGAGCAGTACTTC
TRBD2	TRBV7-7	TRBJ2-1	NA	CASSLRTSGATNRGYNEQFF	TGTGCTAGCAGCTTAAGGACTAGCGGGGCCACAAACCGGGGTTACAATGAGCAGTTCTTC
NA	TRBV28	TRBJ2-7	NA	CASSLWVGGRAYEQYF	TGTGCCAGCAGTTTATGGGTGGGGGGAAGAGCGTACGAGCAGTACTTC
TRBD1	TRBV28	TRBJ2-7	NA	CASRPTGTGYEQYF	TGTGCCAGCAGGCCGACCGGGACAGGGTACGAGCAGTACTTC
NA	TRBV28	TRBJ1-4	NA	CASTSLGSGLEKLFF	TGTGCCAGCACTTCATTGGGCAGCGGCCTTGAAAAACTGTTTTTT
TRBD1	TRBV7-2	TRBJ1-1	NA	CASSSTGSSTEAFF	TGTGCCAGCAGCTCGACAGGGTCTAGCACTGAAGCTTTCTTT
TRBD1	TRBV5-4	TRBJ2-7	NA	CASSFGQGDYEQYF	TGTGCCAGCAGCTTCGGACAGGGGGACTACGAGCAGTACTTC
NA	TRBV7-8	TRBJ1-1	once	CASSSFWEVNTEAFF	TGTGCCAGCAGCTCCTTTTGGGAGGTGAACACTGAAGCTTTCTTT
NA	TRBV9	TRBJ1-6	NA	CASSVQGSSPLHF	TGTGCCAGCAGCGTACAGGGTAGTTCACCCCTCCACTTT
TRBD1	TRBV7-8	TRBJ1-2	NA	CASSQGTGGMGGYTF	TGTGCCAGCAGCCAAGGGACAGGGGGTATGGGCGGCTACACCTTC
TRBD2	TRBV27	TRBJ2-7	once	CASSSTGTRTYEQYF	TGTGCCAGCAGTTCAACCGGGACTAGAACCTACGAGCAGTACTTC
TRBD2	TRBV5-1	TRBJ2-3	NA	CASSQRLARSTDTQYF	TGCGCCAGCAGCCAAAGACTAGCGCGTAGCACAGATACGCAGTATTTT
NA	TRBV6-5	TRBJ2-7	once	CASRPGLTQPYEQYF	TGTGCCAGCAGACCCGGACTGACCCAGCCCTACGAGCAGTACTTC
TRBD2	TRBV19	TRBJ2-2	NA	CASSIGLSGRLFF	TGTGCCAGTAGTATAGGGTTGAGCGGGAGGCTGTTTTTT
NA	TRBV7-8	TRBJ2-7	NA	CASKSGSYEQYF	TGTGCCAGCAAGTCCGGTTCCTACGAGCAGTACTTC
TRBD2	TRBV5-6	TRBJ2-7	NA	CASSFSPSGRSEQYF	TGTGCCAGCAGCTTCAGTCCAAGCGGGAGATCCGAGCAGTACTTC